Presented here are 24 T cell receptor beta chains from one specimen sequenced in a study of PD-1 blockade in classical Hodgkin lymphoma. Method: immunoSEQ multiplex PCR; TCRdb's copy keeps in-frame clones and lacks some. The sample carries 70,000 or so clones, over 90% recorded once. Described time point: newly diagnosed, previously untreated cHL patient sample. Sequenced: peripheral blood mononuclear cells (PBMCs). These receptors were obtained from a human donor with classical Hodgkin lymphoma.

The chain joins TRBV11-2 to TRBJ1-2; D is possibly TRBD1 (6 bases). Germline CDR1 is SGHAT and CDR2 is FQNNGV. V was clipped by 7 bases and J by 8 bases, with 20 bases between them. The CDR3 runs to 14 residues. The CDR3 reads CASTSITGTSGYTF. In nucleotides, the CDR3 is TGTGCCAGCACCTCCATAACAGGGACATCGGGCTACACCTTC.

This clone was seen more than once but under ten times. V is TRBV7-2 and J is TRBJ2-7, with D unclear. V was shortened by 3 bases and J by 6 bases, with 9 bases between the two germline ends. The CDR3 totals 12 residues. Germline lookup yields CDR1 SGHTA and CDR2 FQGNSA. CDR3 sequence: CASSFAKGEQYF. For the CDR3, the DNA is TGTGCCAGCAGCTTCGCCAAGGGCGAGCAGTACTTC.

This clone appeared a few times. V usage is TRBV7-8 and J usage is TRBJ1-6; 8 nucleotides agree with TRBD1. Germline CDR1 and CDR2: SGHVS and FQNEAQ. Germline trimming cut 5 bases from V and 5 bases from J; bases unmatched to any gene: 8. This CDR3 spans 16 amino acids. The CDR3: CASSIDRGSDNSPLHF. In nucleotides, the CDR3 is TGTGCCAGCAGCATTGACAGGGGCTCAGATAATTCACCCCTCCACTTT.

The genes are TRBV19 and TRBJ2-1; 10 bases match TRBD2. Germline CDR1 and CDR2: LNHDA and SQIVND (reference sequence). The CDR3 extends over 15 amino acids. Trimming took 5 bases from V and 9 from J; bases not matched to a gene: 10. Here the CDR3 DNA reads TGTGCCAGTAGTTCCAGCGGGGGGGCGATCCGTGAGCAGTTCTTC. Its protein product is CASSSSGGAIREQFF.

V gene TRBV29-1 combines with J gene TRBJ2-3; D might be TRBD2 (7 bases). V lost 4 bases and J 9 bases, leaving 20 bases between the germline ends. Per the germline V gene, CDR1 is SQVTM and CDR2 is ANQGSEA. CDR3 length equals 14 residues. The CDR3 protein is CSVVISGARGTQYF. CDR3 DNA sequence: TGCAGCGTTGTTATAAGCGGGGCGAGGGGGACGCAGTATTTT.

The gene calls are TRBV11-2 and TRBJ1-1; tentative D call: TRBD1 (6 bases). V lost 5 bases and J lost 8, with 12 bases in between. The CDR3 is 12 residues long. From germline, CDR1 is SGHAT and CDR2 FQNNGV. The CDR3 loop reads CASSRWTDEAFF. The CDR3 DNA sequence: TGTGCCAGCAGCCGTTGGACAGACGAAGCTTTCTTT.

The chain combines TRBV6-5 with TRBJ1-2; weak D call: TRBD1 (6 bases). CDR3 length: 15 amino acids. Germline CDR1 and CDR2: MNHEY and SVGAGI. Trimming left V 2 bases short and J 7 bases short, with 17 bases between. The CDR3 region has the DNA TGTGCCAGCAGTTACCTACGGGGGGCGGGAGGTGGCTACACCTTC. Translation: CASSYLRGAGGGYTF.

The chain is built from TRBV7-3 and TRBJ2-3, with 14 bases lining up with TRBD2. V dropped 4 bases and J dropped 3; count of bases not matched to a gene: 3. Germline V CDR1 and CDR2: SGHTA, FQGTGA. The CDR3 is 16 residues long. The CDR3 sequence: CASSSGTSGGTDTQYF. The DNA for the CDR3 is TGTGCCAGCAGCTCAGGGACTAGCGGGGGAACAGATACGCAGTATTTT.

The V and J genes are TRBV7-2 and TRBJ2-6; no firm D call. The V end was cut by 5 bases, the J end by 2 bases, with 7 bases between. Germline-derived CDR1 and CDR2 are SGHTA and FQGNSA. The CDR3 has 14 residues. This chain's CDR3 is CASSHSAGANVLTF. DNA of the CDR3: TGTGCCAGCAGCCATTCTGCTGGGGCCAACGTCCTGACTTTC.

The genes are TRBV2 and TRBJ1-1, with TRBD1 as a possible D gene (6 bases). This CDR3 has 14 amino acids. The germline V gene encodes CDR1 SNHLY and CDR2 FYNNEI. V was trimmed by 6 bases and J by 4 bases, leaving 15 bases between them. The CDR3 spells CASSVQGSGTEAFF. The CDR3 bases are TGTGCCAGCAGCGTACAGGGATCGGGCACTGAAGCTTTCTTT.

This clone occurred once. The rearrangement links TRBV5-1 to TRBJ1-5; 7 bases are shared with TRBD1. The V gene's germline CDR1 is SGHRS and CDR2 YFSETQ. With V trimmed by 7 bases and J by 3 bases, 7 bases remained unmatched. The CDR3 length is 14 residues. Here the CDR3 reads CASPQGFDNQPQHF. CDR3 nucleotides: TGCGCCAGCCCACAGGGGTTCGACAATCAGCCCCAGCATTTT.

The DNA of the CDR3 is TGCGCCAGCAGCGCGACAGGGGGGAGCACTGAAGCTTTCTTT. This codes for CASSATGGSTEAFF. The chain uses TRBV5-1 and TRBJ1-1, with 9 bases matching TRBD1. The CDR3 consists of 14 residues. Germline CDR1 is SGHRS and CDR2 is YFSETQ. Trimming removed 4 bases from V and 4 bases from J; junction bases left unmatched: 5.

The CDR3 sequence: CASSPRTSGIAKNIQYF. CDR3 nucleotide sequence: TGTGCCAGCAGTCCTAGGACTAGCGGGATAGCCAAAAACATTCAGTACTTC. V usage is TRBV27 and J usage is TRBJ2-4; 12 bases are shared with TRBD2. Looked up from germline, CDR1 is MNHEY and CDR2 is SMNVEV (reference sequence). V lost 5 bases, J lost 0 bases, and 5 bases stayed unmatched. This CDR3 has 17 amino acids.

The chain uses TRBV10-3 and TRBJ2-3, with 11 bases identical to TRBD2. This CDR3 has 14 residues. Trimming took 8 bases from V and 5 from J; bases not matched to a gene: 6. Per the germline V gene, CDR1 is ENHRY and CDR2 is SYGVKD. CDR3 protein: CAIGGLAGGDTQYF. The DNA for the CDR3 is TGTGCCATCGGAGGTCTAGCGGGGGGAGATACGCAGTATTTT.

The chain recombines TRBV25-1 with TRBJ1-4; D remains unclear. This CDR3 is built from 16 residues. V shed 5 bases and J shed 7 bases, with 20 bases lying between them. Germline V gene sequence: CDR1 MGHDK, CDR2 SYGVNS. The chain's CDR3 is CASSPMNRRLGEKLFF. CDR3 nucleotide sequence: TGTGCCAGCAGTCCTATGAATCGCAGATTGGGTGAAAAACTGTTTTTT. Drawing the rest from reference TRBV25-1 and TRBJ1-4, the complete variable domain is EADIYQTPRYLVIGTGKKITLECSQTMGHDKMYWYQQDPGMELHLIHYSYGVNSTEKGDLSSESTVSRIRTEHFPLTLESARPSHTSQYLCASSPMNRRLGEKLFFGSGTQLSVL.

On this clone itself: Being one base from a much bigger clone, this may be a read error. The sample carries other DNA sequences with the same CDR3. The V call is TRBV7-8, the J call TRBJ1-5; a weak D match, TRBD1 (6 bases). Per the germline V gene, CDR1 is SGHVS and CDR2 is FQNEAQ. This CDR3 is 13 amino acids long. The CDR3 DNA follows: TGTGCTAGCAGCCAGACAGGTAATCAGCCCCAGCATTTT. Protein sequence: CASSQTGNQPQHF.

This sequence joins TRBV28 and TRBJ2-7, with D unresolved. CDR1 is MDHEN and CDR2 is SYDVKM in the germline V gene. This CDR3 spans 15 amino acids. Trimming pared 4 bases from V and 0 bases from J, leaving 13 bases between. DNA of the CDR3: TGTGCCAGCAGTTCGGCAGGCCTAGTCTCCTACGAGCAGTACTTC. Translating it yields CASSSAGLVSYEQYF.

This chain links TRBV19 with TRBJ2-5; 12 nucleotides line up with TRBD2. CDR1 is LNHDA, CDR2 SQIVND, per germline (reference sequence). This CDR3 is built from 18 residues. The ends lost 3 bases at V and 5 bases at J; junction bases unmatched: 13. This CDR3 reads CASSMRGRASGRAETQYF. CDR3 nucleotide sequence: TGTGCCAGTAGTATGAGGGGAAGGGCTAGCGGGAGGGCGGAGACCCAGTACTTC.

The V gene is TRBV2, the J gene TRBJ2-5; no definite D call. Germline V lookup: CDR1 SNHLY, CDR2 FYNNEI. V lost 7 bases to trimming and J lost 5 bases, with 8 bases between them. The CDR3 has 11 amino acids. Here the CDR3 reads CASTVGETQYF. CDR3 nucleotides: TGTGCCAGCACGGTTGGTGAGACCCAGTACTTC.

This sequence joins TRBV27 and TRBJ1-5, with D possibly matching TRBD1 (6 bases). With 5 bases removed from V and 4 bases from J, the gap between germline ends came to 15 bases. Germline lookup yields CDR1 MNHEY and CDR2 SMNVEV (reference sequence). The CDR3 covers 15 residues. CDR3 amino acids: CASSLTTGGNQPQHF. CDR3 bases: TGTGCCAGCAGTCTAACGACAGGCGGTAATCAGCCCCAGCATTTT.

The chain links TRBV9 to TRBJ2-1, with 16 positions matching TRBD2. The V gene end was trimmed by 4 bases and the J gene end by 7 bases; junction bases not matched to a gene: 11. The germline CDR1 and CDR2 sequences are SGDLS and YYNGEE. The CDR3 spans 18 residues. The CDR3: CASSPRPGTSGRGNEQFF. The CDR3 bases are TGTGCCAGCAGCCCACGTCCCGGGACTAGCGGGAGGGGAAATGAGCAGTTCTTC.

The gene calls are TRBV15 and TRBJ2-7; 8 bases agree with TRBD2. This CDR3 has 17 amino acids. J gave up 5 bases and V 5 bases, and 17 bases lay outside the gene matches. Germline CDR1 and CDR2: LNHNV and YYDKDF (reference sequence). CDR3 coding DNA: TGTGCCACCAGCCCGGGACTAGGAGGGTTAAGTGTCGACGAGCAGTACTTC. Translated, it gives CATSPGLGGLSVDEQYF.

This clone was seen only once. The chain couples TRBV4-1 to TRBJ2-2; tentative D call: TRBD2 (5 bases). V gave up 4 bases and J gave up 4 bases, with 16 bases separating them. Germline CDR1 and CDR2: MGHRA and YSYEKL. The CDR3 contains 16 residues. CDR3 amino acids: CASSRPRAEATGELFF. As DNA, the CDR3 is TGCGCCAGCAGCCGCCCTCGGGCGGAGGCCACCGGGGAGCTGTTTTTT.

This chain joins TRBV6-6 and TRBJ1-5; no firm D call. V was cut by 0 bases and J by 0 bases, with 6 bases left in between. The CDR3 sequence is 15 residues long. CDR1 MNHNY and CDR2 SVGAGI come from the germline V gene (reference sequence). The CDR3 is CASSYSASSNQPQHF. CDR3 bases: TGTGCCAGCAGTTACTCGGCGAGTAGCAATCAGCCCCAGCATTTT.